Each of the 32 T cell receptor beta chains below was sequenced from the same sample in a study of blood T cell repertoires in COVID-19. Profiled with immunoSEQ multiplex PCR; TCRdb holds only in-frame clones, not every one. The sample lists under 300,000 clones, about 86% occurring once. The specimen was peripheral blood. The receptor source for this set is a woman in her 70s with COVID-19, enrolled during active disease.

The genes are TRBV5-1 and TRBJ2-2; TRBD2 aligns across 8 bases. The germline gives CDR1 SGHRS, CDR2 YFSETQ. V dropped 0 bases and J dropped 1; count of bases not matched to a gene: 5. The length of the CDR3 is 17 residues. CDR3 nucleotides: TGCGCCAGCAGCTTGGTGCCCAGCGGGGGGAACACCGGGGAGCTGTTTTTT. The encoded protein is CASSLVPSGGNTGELFF.

The chain is built from TRBV2 and TRBJ2-2; TRBD1 matches at 9 bases. Trimming took 4 bases from V and 5 from J; bases not matched to a gene: 5. Germline V lookup: CDR1 SNHLY, CDR2 FYNNEI. This CDR3 contains 15 residues. The CDR3 is CASSADRGETGELFF. The CDR3 DNA sequence: TGTGCCAGCAGTGCGGACAGGGGAGAAACCGGGGAGCTGTTTTTT. The full variable domain, with the rest looked up from reference TRBV2 and TRBJ2-2, is EPEVTQTPSHQVTQMGQEVILRCVPISNHLYFYWYRQILGQKVEFLVSFYNNEISEKSEIFDDQFSVERPDGSNFTLKIRSTKLEDSAMYFCASSADRGETGELFFGEGSRLTVL.

V usage is TRBV12-3 or TRBV12-4 and J usage is TRBJ1-2; unclear D gene. This CDR3 is built from 12 residues. The V gene lost 1 base and the J gene lost 10 bases, with 10 bases spanning the gap. Here the CDR3 reads CASSLERRDYTF. The CDR3 coding sequence is TGTGCCAGCAGTTTAGAGAGACGGGACTACACCTTC.

V and J are TRBV6-2 or TRBV6-3 and TRBJ2-7; 7 bases align to TRBD1. Trimming took 5 bases from V and 2 from J; bases not matched to a gene: 6. This CDR3 region has 14 residues. Germline V lookup: CDR1 MNHEY, CDR2 SVGEGT. DNA for the CDR3: TGTGCCAGCAGTCCCCGGGACAGACCCTACGAGCAGTACTTC. Protein product: CASSPRDRPYEQYF.

The rearrangement links TRBV28 to TRBJ1-4; the match to TRBD1 covers 10 bases. This CDR3 is built from 14 residues. Unmatched junction bases numbered 5, after V lost 6 bases and J lost 7 bases. Looked up from germline, CDR1 is MDHEN and CDR2 is SYDVKM. CDR3 nucleotides: TGTGCCAGCAGCCCGACAGGGGGCCTTGAAAAACTGTTTTTT. Protein sequence: CASSPTGGLEKLFF.

The rearrangement joins TRBV6-6 to TRBJ1-1, with D unclear. Trimming left V 2 bases short and J 1 base short, with 8 bases between. Germline V CDR1 and CDR2: MNHNY, SVGAGI (reference sequence). CDR3 length: 14 amino acids. CDR3 protein: CASSYRDSNTEAFF. CDR3 nucleotides: TGTGCCAGCAGTTACCGAGACTCGAACACTGAAGCTTTCTTT.

The chain uses TRBV28 and TRBJ2-2; 12 bases are shared with TRBD2. CDR1 is MDHEN and CDR2 is SYDVKM in the germline V gene. The CDR3 has 17 amino acids. Germline trimming cut 3 bases from V and 3 bases from J; bases unmatched to any gene: 5. CDR3 protein: CASSFASGGADTGELFF. The CDR3 DNA reads TGTGCCAGCAGTTTTGCTAGCGGGGGGGCTGACACCGGGGAGCTGTTTTTT.

J is TRBJ1-1 and V is TRBV20-1; D is unresolved. V lost 3 bases and J 1 base, leaving 12 bases between the germline ends. The CDR3 runs to 14 residues. Per the germline V gene, CDR1 is DFQATT and CDR2 is SNEGSKA (reference sequence). The CDR3 is CSASSNSKNTEAFF. In nucleotides, the CDR3 is TGCAGTGCTAGTAGTAACAGCAAGAACACTGAAGCTTTCTTT.

The V call is TRBV6-1, the J call TRBJ2-5, with D perhaps matching TRBD2 (6 bases). In germline, CDR1 is MNHNS, CDR2 SASEGT. CDR3 length: 13 residues. V lost 2 bases and J lost 7, with 11 bases in between. In nucleotides, the CDR3 is TGTGCCAGCAGTGAACCTCCGGGGGTGACCCAGTACTTC. Translated, it gives CASSEPPGVTQYF.

V gene TRBV9 combines with J gene TRBJ1-5, with 9 positions matching TRBD1. The V segment lost 4 bases and the J segment 5 bases; nucleotides outside the gene matches: 7. The CDR3 is 15 residues long. The germline V gene has CDR1 SGDLS and CDR2 YYNGEE. The CDR3 DNA reads TGTGCCAGCAGCCCCGGGACAGGGCCCCATCAGCCCCAGCATTTT. It is translated as CASSPGTGPHQPQHF.

In this sample, this clone turned up once. This chain connects TRBV24-1 to TRBJ2-2; D is perhaps TRBD2 (7 bases). V was trimmed by 6 bases and J by 5 bases, leaving 18 bases between them. There are 16 residues in the CDR3. CDR1 KGHDR and CDR2 SFDVKD come from the germline V gene. CDR3: CATSPPGGARTGELFF. The CDR3, as DNA: TGTGCCACCAGTCCTCCGGGGGGCGCAAGGACCGGGGAGCTGTTTTTT.

DNA for the CDR3: TGCGCCAGCAGCCAAGTAACGGGCAATCAGCCCCAGCATTTT. Amino acids: CASSQVTGNQPQHF. The chain joins TRBV4-1 to TRBJ1-5; D call uncertain. Trimming cost V 1 base and J 2 bases, with 6 bases left between them. Germline V lookup: CDR1 MGHRA, CDR2 YSYEKL. This CDR3 has 14 residues.

The rearrangement joins TRBV7-2 to TRBJ2-1; 10 nucleotides match TRBD1. The CDR3 spans 14 residues. Per germline, CDR1 SGHTA and CDR2 FQGNSA. V lost 5 bases, J lost 7 bases, and 5 bases stayed unmatched. The CDR3 sequence is CASSEDRGLNEQFF. For the CDR3, the DNA is TGTGCCAGCAGCGAGGACAGGGGGTTGAATGAGCAGTTCTTC.

V is TRBV29-1 and J is TRBJ1-1, with D uncertain. The germline V gene encodes CDR1 SQVTM and CDR2 ANQGSEA. The CDR3 is made up of 10 amino acids. Trimming took off 6 bases at V and 5 bases at J, with 7 bases between the two ends. The CDR3 nucleotides read TGCAGCGTCCTAGCGACTGAAGCTTTCTTT. It specifies CSVLATEAFF.

The chain combines TRBV24-1 with TRBJ1-1; a weak D match, TRBD1 (6 bases). This CDR3 is 13 amino acids long. Germline V gene lookup returns CDR1 KGHDR and CDR2 SFDVKD. With 7 bases removed from V and 0 bases from J, the gap between germline ends came to 8 bases. CDR3 nucleotide sequence: TGTGCCACCAGGGACAGAATGAACACTGAAGCTTTCTTT. This sequence encodes CATRDRMNTEAFF.

This clone was seen a handful of times. This rearrangement joins TRBV6-4 to TRBJ2-2; 8 positions agree with TRBD1. The CDR3 runs 16 residues. From germline, CDR1 is MRHNA and CDR2 SNTAGT. The V segment lost 0 bases and the J segment 1 base; nucleotides outside the gene matches: 1. For the CDR3, the DNA is TGTGCCAGCAGTGACTCTGACAGGGGGAACACCGGGGAGCTGTTTTTT. Translated, it gives CASSDSDRGNTGELFF.

This chain joins TRBV30 and TRBJ1-4, with D perhaps matching TRBD1 (6 bases). Germline lookup yields CDR1 GTSNPN and CDR2 SVGIG (reference sequence). V was cut by 4 bases and J by 14 bases, with 17 bases left in between. The CDR3 loop spans 12 amino acids. The CDR3 coding sequence is TGTGCCTGGACTGCCCAACCGGGACATCTGTTTTTT. Its protein is CAWTAQPGHLFF.

The V gene is TRBV5-4, the J gene TRBJ2-3, with 9 bases identical to TRBD2. CDR1 and CDR2 from the germline V gene are SGHNT and YYREEE (reference sequence). This CDR3 contains 11 residues. V gave up 3 bases and J gave up 14 bases; unmatched junction bases: 4. CDR3 coding DNA: TGTGCCAGCAGCTCCGGGACTAGCTTGTATTTT. The encoded protein is CASSSGTSLYF.

The chain recombines TRBV24-1 with TRBJ2-7; D may be TRBD1 (5 bases). The ends were cut back, 3 bases at V and 0 bases at J, with 11 bases in the middle. Germline V CDR1 and CDR2: KGHDR, SFDVKD. The CDR3 is 15 residues long. The CDR3 DNA sequence: TGTGCCACCAGTGATGGAACGACAGTCTCCTACGAGCAGTACTTC. Translating gives CATSDGTTVSYEQYF.

J is TRBJ1-2 and V is TRBV4-3; 10 bases align to TRBD1. This CDR3 contains 15 residues. The ends lost 0 bases at V and 7 bases at J; junction bases unmatched: 5. CDR1 is LGHNA, CDR2 YSLEER, per germline. The CDR3 nucleotides are TGCGCCAGCAGCCAAGAGGGACAGGGGCAAGGTGGCTACACCTTC. It yields the protein CASSQEGQGQGGYTF.

This rearrangement joins TRBV6-4 to TRBJ1-2; D is unclear. V was shortened by 3 bases and J by 4 bases, with 12 bases between the two germline ends. Germline CDR1 is MRHNA and CDR2 is SNTAGT. The CDR3 covers 14 residues. CDR3 loop: CASSERDLVYGYTF. The CDR3 coding sequence is TGTGCCAGCAGTGAGCGGGATTTGGTCTATGGCTACACCTTC.

The genes are TRBV28 and TRBJ2-1; tentatively, D is TRBD1 (6 bases). CDR3 length equals 14 residues. Germline values: CDR1 MDHEN, CDR2 SYDVKM. Trimming removed 2 bases at V and 7 bases at J, with 12 bases between. CDR3 coding DNA: TGTGCCAGCAGTTTAGCCGGGACATTGAATGAGCAGTTCTTC. It yields the protein CASSLAGTLNEQFF.

The rearrangement uses TRBV6-5 and TRBJ2-1, with a tentative D call TRBD1 (6 bases). The CDR3 spans 13 residues. Germline values: CDR1 MNHEY, CDR2 SVGAGI. V lost 8 bases, J lost 3 bases, and 11 bases lay in between. DNA for the CDR3: TGTGCCAGCCGGCCAGGGGTCTACAATGAGCAGTTCTTC. Residues: CASRPGVYNEQFF.

V usage is TRBV4-1 and J usage is TRBJ2-6, with 8 bases identical to TRBD1. The CDR3 sequence is 17 residues long. CDR1 is MGHRA, CDR2 YSYEKL, per germline. Trimming removed 1 base from V and 1 base from J; junction bases left unmatched: 3. CDR3 bases: TGCGCCAGCAGCCAAGCAGGGGGCTGGTCTGGGGCCAACGTCCTGACTTTC. Protein: CASSQAGGWSGANVLTF.

This clone was observed a single time. This sequence joins TRBV5-1 and TRBJ2-2, with 10 bases fitting TRBD1. This CDR3 is 16 amino acids long. The junction had 10 bases not matched to a gene; V was cut back by 4 bases and J by 7 bases. CDR1 SGHRS and CDR2 YFSETQ come from the germline V gene. The CDR3 loop reads CASSPTGTGEGGELFF. As DNA, the CDR3 is TGCGCCAGCAGCCCTACCGGGACAGGGGAGGGCGGGGAGCTGTTTTTT.

This sequence joins TRBV2 and TRBJ2-3; the match to TRBD2 covers 12 bases. Germline V gene sequence: CDR1 SNHLY, CDR2 FYNNEI. This CDR3 has 18 residues. V lost 2 bases, J lost 4 bases, and 10 bases stayed unmatched. CDR3 sequence (DNA): TGTGCCAGCAGTGAACTAGCGGGGGGGCCGCACCCTTCAGATACGCAGTATTTT. Its translation: CASSELAGGPHPSDTQYF.

The chain is built from TRBV7-9 and TRBJ2-5, with a tentative D call TRBD1 (6 bases). In germline, CDR1 is SEHNR, CDR2 FQNEAQ (reference sequence). Trimming took 6 bases from V and 4 from J, leaving 9 bases between them. The CDR3 spans 12 residues. This chain's CDR3 is CASSTGRETQYF. DNA of the CDR3: TGTGCCAGCAGTACAGGGAGAGAGACCCAGTACTTC.

V usage is TRBV6-5 and J usage is TRBJ1-1; TRBD1 matches at 7 bases. The CDR3 consists of 14 residues. The V and J ends lost 7 bases and 3 bases, in that order; junction bases with no gene match: 8. Germline V gene data show CDR1 as MNHEY and CDR2 as SVGAGI. CDR3 protein: CASNKGQSHTEAFF. CDR3 DNA: TGTGCCAGCAATAAGGGACAGTCTCACACTGAAGCTTTCTTT.

The chain combines TRBV28 with TRBJ2-7; 13 bases line up with TRBD2. The CDR3 contains 18 residues. Trimming cost V 3 bases and J 6 bases; bases outside gene matches: 14. The germline CDR1 and CDR2 sequences are MDHEN and SYDVKM. The CDR3 nucleotides are TGTGCCAGCAGTTTGACTACTAGCGGGGGGGCCTATAAGATCGAGCAGTACTTC. Encoded protein: CASSLTTSGGAYKIEQYF. The variable domain in full, completed from reference TRBV28 and TRBJ2-7, reads DVKVTQSSRYLVKRTGEKVFLECVQDMDHENMFWYRQDPGLGLRLIYFSYDVKMKEKGDIPEGYSVSREKKERFSLILESASTNQTSMYLCASSLTTSGGAYKIEQYFGPGTRLTVT.

The chain couples TRBV2 to TRBJ1-1; D unresolved. The V gene lost 9 bases and the J gene lost 2 bases, with 16 bases spanning the gap. Germline CDR1 SNHLY, CDR2 FYNNEI. This CDR3 has 14 amino acids. CDR3 nucleotides: TGTGCCAGTTCCACAACCTCAGAAAACACTGAAGCTTTCTTT. It codes for CASSTTSENTEAFF. The variable domain in full, completed from reference TRBV2 and TRBJ1-1, reads EPEVTQTPSHQVTQMGQEVILRCVPISNHLYFYWYRQILGQKVEFLVSFYNNEISEKSEIFDDQFSVERPDGSNFTLKIRSTKLEDSAMYFCASSTTSENTEAFFGQGTRLTVV.

The CDR3 DNA is TGTGCCAGCAGTGTAGACAGCCCAACTAATGAAAAACTGTTTTTT. Translation: CASSVDSPTNEKLFF. The J gene is TRBJ1-4, the V gene TRBV2, with TRBD1 as a possible D gene (5 bases). This CDR3 contains 15 residues. V gave up 4 bases and J gave up 0 bases, with 9 bases separating them. Germline CDR1 is SNHLY and CDR2 is FYNNEI.

The chain employs TRBV4-1 and TRBJ2-1; 10 bases fit TRBD2. The CDR3 totals 15 residues. Germline-derived CDR1 and CDR2 are MGHRA and YSYEKL. J gave up 9 bases and V 2 bases, and 7 bases lay outside the gene matches. The CDR3 loop is CASSQRAGGPGEQFF. The CDR3 DNA reads TGCGCCAGCAGCCAAAGAGCGGGGGGGCCCGGTGAGCAGTTCTTC.